This T cell receptor beta chain was captured by sequencing in a study of naive and memory T cell subsets. Points from the study as a whole: TCRs were reportedly recovered from both biopsy types, mostly tuberculin test sites. More TCRs at tuberculin sites were read as hypersensitivity T cell infiltration.

In its sample, this clonotype was seen many times. Its antigen is as yet unknown. Germline V gene sequence: CDR1 MNHNS, CDR2 SASEGT. J lost 2 bases, V lost 1 base, and 3 bases had no gene match. The CDR3 has 16 amino acids. Ligated cDNA underwent four rounds of PCR with nested alpha and beta constant region primers and SP2. Blood and skin TCR RNA was reverse transcribed with alpha and beta constant primers. A single record per CDR3 protein comes from TCRdb applying MiXCR to the UMI-ligation and nested PCR reads. The sample lists more than 30,000 distinct CDR3 sequences, roughly 7.3% occurring once. Treatment noted: skin biopsy from PPD injection site in Mantoux-positive individual. TCR cDNA received a 3' ligated oligonucleotide that carried a UMI. Individuals with a positive Mantoux test gave biopsies from PPD-injected skin.

V and J are TRBV6-1 and TRBJ2-1; TRBD2 matches 9 bases. The input for sequencing was skin, taken from a tuberculin skin test site. This TCR was recovered from an adult in good health. Here the CDR3 reads CASSEVSGGTYNEQFF. CDR3 bases: TGTGCCAGCAGTGAAGTCAGCGGGGGGACCTACAATGAGCAGTTCTTC.